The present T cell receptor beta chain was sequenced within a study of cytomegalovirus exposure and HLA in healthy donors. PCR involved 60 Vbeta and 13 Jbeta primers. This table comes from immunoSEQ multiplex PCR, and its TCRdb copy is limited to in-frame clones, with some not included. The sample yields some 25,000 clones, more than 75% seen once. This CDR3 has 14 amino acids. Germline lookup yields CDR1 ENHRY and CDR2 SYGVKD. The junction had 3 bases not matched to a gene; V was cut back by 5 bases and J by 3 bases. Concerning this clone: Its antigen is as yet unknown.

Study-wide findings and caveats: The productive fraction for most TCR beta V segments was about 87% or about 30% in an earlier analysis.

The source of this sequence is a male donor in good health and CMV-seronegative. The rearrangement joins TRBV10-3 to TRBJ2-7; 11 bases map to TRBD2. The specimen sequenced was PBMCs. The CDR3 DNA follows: TGTGCCATCAGTCCCGGGACTAGCGGCTACGAGCAGTACTTC. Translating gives CAISPGTSGYEQYF.